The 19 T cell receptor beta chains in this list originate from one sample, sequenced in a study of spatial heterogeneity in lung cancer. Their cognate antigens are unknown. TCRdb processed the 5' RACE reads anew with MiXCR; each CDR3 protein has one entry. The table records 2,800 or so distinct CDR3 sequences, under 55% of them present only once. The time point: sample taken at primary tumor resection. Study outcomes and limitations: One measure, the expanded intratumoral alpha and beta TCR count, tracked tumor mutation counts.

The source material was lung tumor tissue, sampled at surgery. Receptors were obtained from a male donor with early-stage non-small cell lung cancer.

CDR3 sequence reads: CASSQLAGARYEQYF. CDR3 bases: TGCGCCAGCAGCCAGCTAGCGGGGGCGAGGTACGAGCAGTACTTC. The V call is TRBV4-3, the J call TRBJ2-7; 10 nucleotides line up with TRBD2. The CDR3 is 15 residues long. Trimming cost V 3 bases and J 4 bases; bases outside gene matches: 6. Germline V gene lookup returns CDR1 LGHNA and CDR2 YSLEER.

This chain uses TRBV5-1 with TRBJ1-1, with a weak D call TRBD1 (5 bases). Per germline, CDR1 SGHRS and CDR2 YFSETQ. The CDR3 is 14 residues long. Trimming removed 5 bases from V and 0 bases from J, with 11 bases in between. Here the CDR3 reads CASRDGHMNTEAFF. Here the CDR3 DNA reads TGCGCCAGCAGGGATGGACATATGAACACTGAAGCTTTCTTT.

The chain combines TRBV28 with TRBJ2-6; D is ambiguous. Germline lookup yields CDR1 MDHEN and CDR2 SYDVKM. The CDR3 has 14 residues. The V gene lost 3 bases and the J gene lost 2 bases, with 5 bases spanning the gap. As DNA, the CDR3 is TGTGCCAGCAGTTTCCTAGCTGGGGCCAACGTCCTGACTTTC. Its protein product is CASSFLAGANVLTF.

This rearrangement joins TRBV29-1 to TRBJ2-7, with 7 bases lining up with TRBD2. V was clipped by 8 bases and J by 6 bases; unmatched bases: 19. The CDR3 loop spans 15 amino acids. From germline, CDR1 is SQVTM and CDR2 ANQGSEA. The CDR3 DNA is TGCAGCTTTTTCGACTCCGGGACGGGAGGCATCGAGCAGTACTTC. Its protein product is CSFFDSGTGGIEQYF.

Written as DNA, the CDR3 is TGTGCCAGCAGCGTAGTTAGGAAGAACACTGAAGCTTTCTTT. As protein: CASSVVRKNTEAFF. The rearrangement links TRBV9 to TRBJ1-1, with D uncertain. The CDR3 runs to 14 residues. Trimming removed 0 bases at V and 1 base at J, with 7 bases between. Germline lookup yields CDR1 SGDLS and CDR2 YYNGEE.

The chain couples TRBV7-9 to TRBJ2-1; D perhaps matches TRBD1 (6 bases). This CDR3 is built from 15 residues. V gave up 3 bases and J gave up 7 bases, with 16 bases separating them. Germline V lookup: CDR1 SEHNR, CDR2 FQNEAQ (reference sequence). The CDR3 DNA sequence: TGTGCCAGCAGCTTTACTGGGACACCTGAGAATGAGCAGTTCTTC. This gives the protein CASSFTGTPENEQFF.

The CDR3 here is CASSPTTPYNEQFF. For the CDR3, the DNA is TGTGCCAGCAGCCCCACCACCCCCTACAATGAGCAGTTCTTC. The chain joins TRBV11-2 to TRBJ2-1; D not resolved. With 5 bases removed from V and 2 bases from J, the gap between germline ends came to 10 bases. This CDR3 has 14 residues. Germline V gene lookup returns CDR1 SGHAT and CDR2 FQNNGV.

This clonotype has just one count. CDR3 coding DNA: TGCGCCAGCAGCTTGAGGGCGAAGCACAATGAGCAGTTCTTC. Its protein is CASSLRAKHNEQFF. The rearrangement joins TRBV5-1 to TRBJ2-1; D is uncertain. V was pared by 1 base and J by 5 bases, with 10 bases between. The CDR3 has 14 amino acids. In germline, CDR1 is SGHRS, CDR2 YFSETQ.

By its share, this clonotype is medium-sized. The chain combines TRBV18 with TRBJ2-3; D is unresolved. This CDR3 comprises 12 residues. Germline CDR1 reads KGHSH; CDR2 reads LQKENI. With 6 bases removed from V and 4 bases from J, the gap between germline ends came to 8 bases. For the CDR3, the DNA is TGTGCCAGCTCTACCGAGGCAGATACGCAGTATTTT. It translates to CASSTEADTQYF.

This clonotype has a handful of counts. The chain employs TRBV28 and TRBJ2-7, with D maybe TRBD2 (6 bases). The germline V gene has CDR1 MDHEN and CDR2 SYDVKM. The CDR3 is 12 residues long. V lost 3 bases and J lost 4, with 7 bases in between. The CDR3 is CASSFGSYEQYF. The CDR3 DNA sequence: TGTGCCAGCAGTTTCGGGAGTTACGAGCAGTACTTC.

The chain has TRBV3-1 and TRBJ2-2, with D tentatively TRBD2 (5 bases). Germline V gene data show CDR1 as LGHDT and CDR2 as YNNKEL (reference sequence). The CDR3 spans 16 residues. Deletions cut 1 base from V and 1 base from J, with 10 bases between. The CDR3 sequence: CASSQGSRGNTGELFF. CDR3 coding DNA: TGTGCCAGCAGCCAAGGGAGCCGGGGGAACACCGGGGAGCTGTTTTTT.

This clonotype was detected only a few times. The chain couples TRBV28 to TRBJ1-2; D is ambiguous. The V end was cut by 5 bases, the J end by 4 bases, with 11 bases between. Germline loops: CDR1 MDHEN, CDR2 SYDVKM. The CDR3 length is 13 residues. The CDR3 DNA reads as TGTGCCAGCAGTACCGACACACGCTATGGCTACACCTTC. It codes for CASSTDTRYGYTF.

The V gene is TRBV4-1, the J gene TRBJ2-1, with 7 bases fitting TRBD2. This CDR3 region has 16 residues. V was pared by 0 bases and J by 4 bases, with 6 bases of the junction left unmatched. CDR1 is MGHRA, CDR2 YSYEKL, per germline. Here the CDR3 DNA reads TGCGCCAGCAGCCAAGATGGTACGGGGGGTTACAATGAGCAGTTCTTC. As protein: CASSQDGTGGYNEQFF.

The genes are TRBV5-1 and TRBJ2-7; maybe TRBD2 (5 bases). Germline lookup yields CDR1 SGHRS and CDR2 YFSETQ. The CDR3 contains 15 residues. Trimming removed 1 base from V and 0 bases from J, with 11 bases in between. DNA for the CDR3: TGCGCCAGCAGCTTGTGGAGGACCAGCTCCTACGAGCAGTACTTC. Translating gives CASSLWRTSSYEQYF. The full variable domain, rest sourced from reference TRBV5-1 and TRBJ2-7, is KAGVTQTPRYLIKTRGQQVTLSCSPISGHRSVSWYQQTPGQGLQFLFEYFSETQRNKGNFPGRFSGRQFSNSRSEMNVSTLELGDSALYLCASSLWRTSSYEQYFGPGTRLTVT.

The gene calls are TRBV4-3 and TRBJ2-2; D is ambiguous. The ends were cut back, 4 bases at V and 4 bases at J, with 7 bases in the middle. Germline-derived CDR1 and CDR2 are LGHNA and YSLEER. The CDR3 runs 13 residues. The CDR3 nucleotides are TGCGCCAGCAGCCCAGAAGTCACCGGGGAGCTGTTTTTT. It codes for CASSPEVTGELFF.

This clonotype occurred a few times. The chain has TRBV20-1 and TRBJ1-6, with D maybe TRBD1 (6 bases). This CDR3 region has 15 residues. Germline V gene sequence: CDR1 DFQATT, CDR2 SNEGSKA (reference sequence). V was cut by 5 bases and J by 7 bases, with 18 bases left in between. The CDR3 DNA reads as TGCAGTGCTTATCTAGGGGGACCGACCAATTCACCCCTCCACTTT. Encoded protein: CSAYLGGPTNSPLHF.

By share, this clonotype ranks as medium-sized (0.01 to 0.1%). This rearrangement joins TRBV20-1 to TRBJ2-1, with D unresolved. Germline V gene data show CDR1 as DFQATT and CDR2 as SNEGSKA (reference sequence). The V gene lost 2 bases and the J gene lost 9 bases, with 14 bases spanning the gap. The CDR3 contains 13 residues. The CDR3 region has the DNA TGCAGTGCTAGAACTAATGTGGTTAGTGAGCAGTTCTTC. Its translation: CSARTNVVSEQFF.

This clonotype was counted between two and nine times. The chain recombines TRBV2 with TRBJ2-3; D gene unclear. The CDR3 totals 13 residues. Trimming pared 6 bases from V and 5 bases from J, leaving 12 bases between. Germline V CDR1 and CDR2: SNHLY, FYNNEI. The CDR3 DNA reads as TGTGCCAGCAGCGTAACCAAAGGAGATACGCAGTATTTT. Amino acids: CASSVTKGDTQYF.

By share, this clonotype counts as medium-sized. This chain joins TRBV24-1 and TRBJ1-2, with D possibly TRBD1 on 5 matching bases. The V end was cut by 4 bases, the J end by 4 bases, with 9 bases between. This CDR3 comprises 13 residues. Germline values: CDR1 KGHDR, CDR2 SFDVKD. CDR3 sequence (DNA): TGTGCCACCAGTGAGGGGGATTCCTATGGCTACACCTTC. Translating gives CATSEGDSYGYTF.